The clone carrying this T cell receptor beta chain was observed many times. Its specificity is unknown. This sample is drawn from a study of T cells in Graves' hyperthyroidism and ophthalmopathy. General study results and limits: Patients with ophthalmopathy were separated from those with stable hyperthyroidism by a 13 V-J model. Most thyroid clonotypes that were expanded above 0.001 also turned up in blood.

Reasons for excluding patients were uncontrolled infection, other autoimmune disease, pregnancy or lactation. TCR beta CDR3 sequences were amplified from RNA transcripts. TCR CDR3 regions were first amplified by RT-PCR with HTBI primers. TCRdb re-analysed the multiplex PCR reads in MiXCR, keeping a single row per CDR3 protein. Of under 400,000 distinct CDR3 sequences detected, around a sixth appear once; the ten largest clones hold about 30%. This receptor was obtained from a woman aged 18-29 years with Graves' hyperthyroidism that later progressed to Graves' ophthalmopathy. Material for sequencing was blood.

CDR3 protein: CASSSVPGQGGHYEQYF. Written as DNA, the CDR3 is TGTGCCAGCAGTTCCGTACCGGGACAGGGAGGACACTACGAGCAGTACTTC. This chain connects TRBV28 to TRBJ2-7; 9 bases match TRBD1. The trim removed 4 bases at V and 3 bases at J, leaving 13 bases unmatched. The CDR3 runs 17 residues. CDR1 MDHEN and CDR2 SYDVKM come from the germline V gene.